This entry lists 26 T cell receptor beta chains sequenced from one sample in a study of CD39 and CD103 CD8 tumor-infiltrating T cells. Sequenced by immunoSEQ multiplex PCR; TCRdb stores in-frame clones only, minus some. The sample includes roughly 15,000 clones, about 89% seen only once; the top ten take more than 3.5%. Sequencing was carried out using CD8+ T cells sorted from blood. Documented subset: total memory CD8 T cells (CD45RA-CCR7+/-) from blood or uninvolved lymph node. These receptors were taken from a human donor with head and neck squamous cell carcinoma.

V is TRBV11-2 and J is TRBJ1-2; TRBD1 matches at 8 bases. The germline gives CDR1 SGHAT, CDR2 FQNNGV. Losses at the gene ends were 5 bases for V and 3 bases for J; bases not matched to a gene: 2. The CDR3 has 13 amino acids. In DNA, the CDR3 is TGTGCCAGCAGCGACAGGGGAGACTATGGCTACACCTTC. Amino acids: CASSDRGDYGYTF.

This clone was seen just once. The chain uses TRBV11-2 and TRBJ1-2; 8 bases are a match to TRBD1. The ends lost 5 bases at V and 4 bases at J; junction bases unmatched: 6. CDR3 length equals 14 residues. Germline-derived CDR1 and CDR2 are SGHAT and FQNNGV. The CDR3 DNA reads as TGTGCCAGCAGCCCAGGACAGGGCGGCTATGGCTACACCTTC. This encodes CASSPGQGGYGYTF.

The chain combines TRBV28 with TRBJ1-1; D gene unclear. V lost 3 bases, J lost 10 bases, and 18 bases lay in between. This CDR3 has 14 residues. Germline V gives CDR1 MDHEN, CDR2 SYDVKM. CDR3 coding DNA: TGTGCCAGCAGTTTTGGGCGGGGTACAAGGGTAGCTTTCTTT. This codes for CASSFGRGTRVAFF.

The V call is TRBV7-9, the J call TRBJ2-7; D might be TRBD1 or TRBD2, each matching 6 bases. CDR1 is SEHNR and CDR2 is FQNEAQ in the germline V gene (reference sequence). Trimming shortened V by 3 bases and J by 0 bases, and 12 bases separated the two germline ends. This CDR3 is 15 amino acids long. As DNA, the CDR3 is TGTGCCAGCAGCTTTCTCGGGGGCGGCTCCTACGAGCAGTACTTC. Encoded protein: CASSFLGGGSYEQYF.

The chain uses TRBV27 and TRBJ2-7; a weak D match, TRBD2 (7 bases). Germline-derived CDR1 and CDR2 are MNHEY and SMNVEV (reference sequence). The V gene lost 3 bases and the J gene lost 2 bases, with 11 bases spanning the gap. The CDR3 sequence is 14 residues long. In nucleotides, the CDR3 is TGTGCCAGCAGTTTCCGAGGGGGGGCCTACGAGCAGTACTTC. This sequence encodes CASSFRGGAYEQYF.

The chain links TRBV11-3 to TRBJ2-3, with a possible D match to TRBD1 (6 bases). Trimming pared 1 base from V and 6 bases from J, leaving 20 bases between. Looked up from germline, CDR1 is SGHNT and CDR2 is YENEEA. This CDR3 has 17 residues. CDR3 in DNA: TGTGCCAGCAGCTTAGGGGGGCCGGTCTTCGGTGGGGATACGCAGTATTTT. This codes for CASSLGGPVFGGDTQYF.

This chain uses TRBV27 with TRBJ2-5; D is possibly TRBD2 (6 bases). The CDR3 is made up of 14 amino acids. Germline V gene sequence: CDR1 MNHEY, CDR2 SMNVEV (reference sequence). V lost 5 bases, J lost 0 bases, and 10 bases lay in between. CDR3 bases: TGTGCCAGCAGTCCCGGACTAAACCAAGAGACCCAGTACTTC. Translated, it gives CASSPGLNQETQYF.

This rearrangement joins TRBV4-1 to TRBJ2-2; 11 bases map to TRBD2. The CDR3 has 16 amino acids. Trimming at V came to 1 base and at J to 7 bases, leaving 5 bases not matched to a gene. Germline V gene sequence: CDR1 MGHRA, CDR2 YSYEKL. The CDR3 sequence is CASSQGVAGGYGELFF. CDR3 nucleotides: TGCGCCAGCAGCCAAGGGGTAGCGGGGGGGTACGGGGAGCTGTTTTTT.

V is TRBV29-1 and J is TRBJ2-1; no reliable D call. CDR3 length: 12 amino acids. With 6 bases removed from V and 7 bases from J, the gap between germline ends came to 13 bases. From germline, CDR1 is SQVTM and CDR2 ANQGSEA. CDR3 sequence: CSVARTENEQFF. The DNA of the CDR3 is TGCAGCGTCGCCCGGACCGAGAATGAGCAGTTCTTC.

The chain is built from TRBV4-1 and TRBJ1-1; TRBD1 matches at 7 bases. The CDR3 spans 17 residues. The V gene end was trimmed by 1 base and the J gene end by 1 base; junction bases not matched to a gene: 9. In germline, CDR1 is MGHRA, CDR2 YSYEKL. The DNA for the CDR3 is TGCGCCAGCAGCCAAGGTGGCTCGGGACAGCAGAACACTGAAGCTTTCTTT. Residues: CASSQGGSGQQNTEAFF.

This clone came up once. This rearrangement joins TRBV10-3 to TRBJ1-2; possibly TRBD1 for D (6 bases). Germline V gene sequence: CDR1 ENHRY, CDR2 SYGVKD. The CDR3 spans 15 residues. V dropped 0 bases and J dropped 4 bases, with 12 bases sitting between them. The CDR3 DNA reads TGTGCCATCAGTGAGTCTGGGGGGCCGGGCTATGGCTACACCTTC. As protein: CAISESGGPGYGYTF.

On this clone: In the same sample, other DNA sequences code for this CDR3. The J gene is TRBJ1-2, the V gene TRBV4-2; possible D gene TRBD1, 6 bases. Trimming took off 4 bases at V and 8 bases at J, with 11 bases between the two ends. The CDR3 extends over 12 amino acids. The germline V gene has CDR1 LGHNA and CDR2 YNFKEQ. CDR3 loop: CASSLEGGGYTF. For the CDR3, the DNA is TGTGCCAGCAGCCTAGAGGGGGGAGGCTACACCTTC.

On this clone: Compared with germline, one end of the junction differs, possibly owing to a read error. This chain connects TRBV29-1 to TRBJ2-3, with D unresolved. The CDR3 is 12 amino acids. Germline assignment: CDR1 SQVTM and CDR2 ANQGSEA. The chain's CDR3 is CSVEDSTDTQYF. CDR3 bases: TGCAGCGTAGAAGACAGCACAGATACGCAGTATTTT.

The chain has TRBV7-8 and TRBJ1-5; possibly TRBD1 for D (6 bases). Germline-derived CDR1 and CDR2 are SGHVS and FQNEAQ. Trimming took 9 bases from V and 6 from J, leaving 15 bases between them. The CDR3 loop spans 13 amino acids. CDR3 sequence (DNA): TGTGCCAGTACCGAGGGGGGGCTTCAGCCCCAGCATTTT. Translation gives CASTEGGLQPQHF. The full variable domain, completed using reference TRBV7-8 and TRBJ1-5, is GAGVSQSPRYKVAKRGQDVALRCDPISGHVSLFWYQQALGQGPEFLTYFQNEAQLDKSGLPSDRFFAERPEGSVSTLKIQRTQQEDSAVYLCASTEGGLQPQHFGDGTRLSIL.

The table lists this clone with a count of one. This sequence joins TRBV15 and TRBJ2-2, with TRBD2 matching 13 bases. The CDR3 contains 18 residues. Trimming took 5 bases from V and 6 from J; bases not matched to a gene: 12. Germline values: CDR1 LNHNV, CDR2 YYDKDF (reference sequence). CDR3 residues: CATSYPPTSGGASGELFF. Here the CDR3 DNA reads TGTGCCACCAGCTACCCCCCCACTAGCGGGGGGGCTTCCGGGGAGCTGTTTTTT.

The J gene is TRBJ2-5, the V gene TRBV7-9, with D tentatively TRBD1 (6 bases). CDR1 and CDR2 from the germline V gene are SEHNR and FQNEAQ (reference sequence). Trimming took 1 base from V and 3 from J, leaving 6 bases between them. The CDR3 is 13 amino acids. The CDR3, as DNA: TGTGCCAGCAGCTTAGACAGGGAAGAGACCCAGTACTTC. This encodes CASSLDREETQYF.

The genes are TRBV6-6 and TRBJ2-3; possibly TRBD1 for D (6 bases). Per the germline V gene, CDR1 is MNHNY and CDR2 is SVGAGI (reference sequence). V lost 7 bases and J lost 5, with 16 bases in between. This CDR3 has 14 residues. The CDR3 nucleotides are TGTGCCAGCACCCCATGGGGGACATTAGATACGCAGTATTTT. As protein: CASTPWGTLDTQYF.

In this sample, this clone turned up once. The chain recombines TRBV4-2 with TRBJ2-3, with 8 positions matching TRBD2. With 1 base clipped from V and 2 bases from J, the junction kept 2 bases outside the gene matches. The CDR3 extends over 15 amino acids. Germline V gives CDR1 LGHNA, CDR2 YNFKEQ. CDR3 in DNA: TGTGCCAGCAGCCAAGGAGCGGGGGACACAGATACGCAGTATTTT. This translates into CASSQGAGDTDTQYF.

This clone was recorded only once. This chain connects TRBV6-1 to TRBJ2-6; either TRBD1 or TRBD2 may supply D (5 bases each). V was clipped by 0 bases and J by 2 bases, with 5 bases between them. CDR1 and CDR2 (germline): MNHNS, SASEGT. CDR3 size: 15 residues. The CDR3 spells CASSEAGAGANVLTF. The CDR3 region has the DNA TGTGCCAGCAGTGAAGCGGGGGCTGGGGCCAACGTCCTGACTTTC.

This clone was counted once. The CDR3 sequence is CASSDGQGADTQYF. As DNA, the CDR3 is TGTGCCAGCAGTGACGGACAGGGGGCAGATACGCAGTATTTT. The rearrangement uses TRBV6-4 and TRBJ2-3; TRBD1 matches 10 bases. CDR3 length equals 14 residues. The V gene's germline CDR1 is MRHNA and CDR2 SNTAGT. The V segment lost 2 bases and the J segment 4 bases; nucleotides outside the gene matches: 0.

The chain employs TRBV7-2 and TRBJ2-1; 15 nucleotides align to TRBD2. The V and J ends lost 5 bases and 2 bases, in that order; junction bases with no gene match: 4. The CDR3 extends over 17 amino acids. Germline CDR1 SGHTA, CDR2 FQGNSA. The CDR3 here is CASSPWTSGGAYNEQFF. CDR3 nucleotides: TGTGCCAGCAGCCCCTGGACTAGCGGGGGGGCCTACAATGAGCAGTTCTTC.

The chain combines TRBV2 with TRBJ2-1; the D gene could be TRBD1 or TRBD2 (5 bases each). CDR3 size: 15 residues. The germline V gene has CDR1 SNHLY and CDR2 FYNNEI. Trimming removed 6 bases at V and 5 bases at J, with 17 bases between. This CDR3 reads CASRPRGVGDNEQFF. The CDR3 DNA is TGTGCCAGCAGGCCCCGGGGCGTAGGAGACAATGAGCAGTTCTTC.

This clone was detected only once. The CDR3 region is CASSLGRGLGTDTQYF. The CDR3, as DNA: TGTGCCAGCAGTTTAGGGCGGGGGCTTGGCACAGATACGCAGTATTTT. The J gene is TRBJ2-3, the V gene TRBV27; TRBD2 is a possible D gene (7 bases). The ends were cut back, 2 bases at V and 1 base at J, with 13 bases in the middle. This CDR3 has 16 residues. The germline gives CDR1 MNHEY, CDR2 SMNVEV (reference sequence).

The chain uses TRBV5-1 and TRBJ2-7, with D maybe TRBD2 (5 bases). The CDR3 contains 15 residues. The V gene's germline CDR1 is SGHRS and CDR2 YFSETQ. Trimming stripped 5 bases from V and 2 bases from J, with 17 bases between. The CDR3 coding sequence is TGCGCCAGCAGAGCGGACGGTGGTGGTCCCTACGAGCAGTACTTC. This sequence encodes CASRADGGGPYEQYF. Full variable domain (outside the CDR3, taken from reference TRBV5-1 and TRBJ2-7): KAGVTQTPRYLIKTRGQQVTLSCSPISGHRSVSWYQQTPGQGLQFLFEYFSETQRNKGNFPGRFSGRQFSNSRSEMNVSTLELGDSALYLCASRADGGGPYEQYFGPGTRLTVT.

In nucleotides, the CDR3 is TGTGCCACCACCGGGCACCGGACGGGCGCAGATACGCAGTATTTT. Translated: CATTGHRTGADTQYF. The chain employs TRBV28 and TRBJ2-3; the D is unclear. The CDR3 spans 15 residues. Trimming left V 10 bases short and J 4 bases short, with 21 bases between. Germline-derived CDR1 and CDR2 are MDHEN and SYDVKM.

The rearrangement joins TRBV27 to TRBJ2-1; tentatively, D is TRBD2 (6 bases). The CDR3 loop spans 14 amino acids. Per the germline V gene, CDR1 is MNHEY and CDR2 is SMNVEV (reference sequence). Trimming took off 3 bases at V and 4 bases at J, with 10 bases between the two ends. In DNA form, the CDR3 reads TGTGCCAGCAGTTTCGGGAGTGTGTACAATGAGCAGTTCTTC. It yields the protein CASSFGSVYNEQFF.